This T cell receptor beta chain was identified during a study of blood T cells in healthy people across ages. Alongside a J-beta primer mix, a sample-barcoded 5' primer served in a second PCR lasting 7 to 11 cycles. TCRdb re-called the 5' RACE reads with MiXCR, one entry per CDR3 protein. Of some 880,000 distinct CDR3 sequences in the sample, 35% to 40% were seen once. This clonotype was picked up many times. As yet, its antigen is unknown. Broader study findings: Estimates drawn from one million T cells were deemed to understate diversity. Roughly linearly, TCR beta diversity per million T cells fell as age increased.

This CDR3 region has 19 residues. Unmatched junction bases numbered 8, after V lost 0 bases and J lost 3 bases. The germline V gene has CDR1 MNHEY and CDR2 SVGAGI. The specimen was blood. The chain joins TRBV6-5 to TRBJ2-2; 12 nucleotides line up with TRBD2. This sequence was found in a man aged 18 to 29 in good health. In DNA form, the CDR3 reads TGTGCCAGCAGTTACTCTGGGACTAGCGGGTCTGCGGACACCGGGGAGCTGTTTTTT. Translation: CASSYSGTSGSADTGELFF.